The 5 T cell receptor beta chains below were found in one sample sequenced in a study of graft-versus-host responses after intestinal transplantation. Profiling relied on immunoSEQ multiplex PCR, and the TCRdb table lists in-frame clones only, not all of them. The sample records 75,000 to 100,000 clones, 91% being singletons. These receptors lack a known antigen. Sample: unstimulated CD4+ T cells sorted from spleen or lymph node cells, taken before transplant. These receptors were obtained from a human donor who was the organ donor for an intestinal transplant.

Written as DNA, the CDR3 is TGTGCCAGCAGCTACCGGGGGGCCTTCACAGATACGCAGTATTTT. It codes for CASSYRGAFTDTQYF. The rearrangement uses TRBV5-4 and TRBJ2-3; TRBD2 is a possible D gene (7 bases). The germline gives CDR1 SGHNT, CDR2 YYREEE (reference sequence). The CDR3 spans 15 residues. V shed 3 bases and J shed 2 bases, with 13 bases lying between them.

The chain has TRBV9 and TRBJ1-1, with D possibly being TRBD1 (5 bases). The CDR3 runs to 15 residues. With 0 bases removed from V and 2 bases from J, the gap between germline ends came to 11 bases. Germline lookup yields CDR1 SGDLS and CDR2 YYNGEE. CDR3 nucleotide sequence: TGTGCCAGCAGCGTAGGCCCAGGGTCCAACACTGAAGCTTTCTTT. This codes for CASSVGPGSNTEAFF.

The V and J genes are TRBV29-1 and TRBJ1-1, with TRBD1 matching over 7 bases. Germline CDR1 reads SQVTM; CDR2 reads ANQGSEA. CDR3 length equals 14 residues. Unmatched junction bases numbered 9, after V lost 7 bases and J lost 1 base. CDR3 sequence reads: CSADRDGRNTEAFF. CDR3 bases: TGCAGCGCCGACAGGGACGGACGGAACACTGAAGCTTTCTTT.

V usage is TRBV29-1 and J usage is TRBJ2-3, with 9 bases that match TRBD2. V lost 6 bases and J lost 3; bases outside the gene matches: 4. This CDR3 has 13 amino acids. Per germline, CDR1 SQVTM and CDR2 ANQGSEA. The CDR3 nucleotides read TGCAGCGTCCGCGGGGGGGCTACAGATACGCAGTATTTT. Amino acid sequence: CSVRGGATDTQYF.

J is TRBJ1-2 and V is TRBV28; the D gene is possibly TRBD1 (6 bases). V gave up 6 bases and J gave up 7 bases, with 27 bases separating them. This CDR3 is built from 17 residues. Germline V gene data show CDR1 as MDHEN and CDR2 as SYDVKM. CDR3 nucleotide sequence: TGTGCCAGCAGCCCGCTAGGGGGAGCTGGGGCTATAGGTGGCTACACCTTC. Its translation: CASSPLGGAGAIGGYTF.